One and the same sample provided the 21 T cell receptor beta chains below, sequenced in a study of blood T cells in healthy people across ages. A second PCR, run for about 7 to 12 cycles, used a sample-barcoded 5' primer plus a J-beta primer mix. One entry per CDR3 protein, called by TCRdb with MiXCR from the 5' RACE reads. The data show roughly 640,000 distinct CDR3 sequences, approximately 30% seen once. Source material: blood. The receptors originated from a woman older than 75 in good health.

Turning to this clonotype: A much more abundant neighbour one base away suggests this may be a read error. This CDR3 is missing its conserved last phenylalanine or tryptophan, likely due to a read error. This CDR3 is CASSLERGSEQYL. The CDR3 DNA reads TGTGCCAGCAGCCTGGAGAGGGGTAGCGAGCAGTACCTC. The gene calls are TRBV2 and TRBJ2-4; D could derive from TRBD1 or TRBD2 (5 bases each). With the DNA end fitting TRBJ2-7 better, the J assignment may be wrong. Germline loops: CDR1 SNHLY, CDR2 FYNNEI. The CDR3 is made up of 13 amino acids.

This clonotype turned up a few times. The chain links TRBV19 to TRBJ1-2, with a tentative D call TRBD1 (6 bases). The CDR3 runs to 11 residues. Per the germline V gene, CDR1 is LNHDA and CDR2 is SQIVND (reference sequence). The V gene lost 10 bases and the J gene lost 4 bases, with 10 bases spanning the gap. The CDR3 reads CATRDIYGYTF. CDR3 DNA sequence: TGTGCCACCCGGGACATCTATGGCTACACCTTC.

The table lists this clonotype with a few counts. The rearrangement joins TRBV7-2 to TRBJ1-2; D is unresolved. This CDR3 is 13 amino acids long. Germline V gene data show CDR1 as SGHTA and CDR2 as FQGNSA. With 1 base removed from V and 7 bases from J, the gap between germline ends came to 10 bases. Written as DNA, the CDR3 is TGTGCCAGCAGCTTAGGGTACGGATCTGGCTACACCTTC. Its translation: CASSLGYGSGYTF.

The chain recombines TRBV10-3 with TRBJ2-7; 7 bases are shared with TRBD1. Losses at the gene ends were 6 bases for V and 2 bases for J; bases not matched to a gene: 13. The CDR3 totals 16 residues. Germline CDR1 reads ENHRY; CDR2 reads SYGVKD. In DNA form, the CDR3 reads TGTGCCATCAGCCAAGTGGGACAGCGGACCACCTACGAGCAGTACTTC. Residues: CAISQVGQRTTYEQYF.

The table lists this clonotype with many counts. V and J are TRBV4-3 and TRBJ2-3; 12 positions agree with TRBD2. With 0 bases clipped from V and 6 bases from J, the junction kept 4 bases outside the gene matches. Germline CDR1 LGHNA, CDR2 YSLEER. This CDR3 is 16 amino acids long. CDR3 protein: CASSQERLAGGDTQYF. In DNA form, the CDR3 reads TGCGCCAGCAGCCAAGAACGGCTAGCGGGGGGGGATACGCAGTATTTT.

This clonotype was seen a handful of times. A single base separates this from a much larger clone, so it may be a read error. In nucleotides, the CDR3 is TGTGCCAGCAGCTCGTCTCCGGCCAAGCGGAGGGATACGCAGTATTTT. This encodes CASSSSPAKRRDTQYF. This chain links TRBV7-3 with TRBJ2-3; tentatively, D is TRBD2 (5 bases). The CDR3 sequence is 16 residues long. Germline V gene sequence: CDR1 SGHTA, CDR2 FQGTGA. V was pared by 4 bases and J by 6 bases, with 20 bases between.

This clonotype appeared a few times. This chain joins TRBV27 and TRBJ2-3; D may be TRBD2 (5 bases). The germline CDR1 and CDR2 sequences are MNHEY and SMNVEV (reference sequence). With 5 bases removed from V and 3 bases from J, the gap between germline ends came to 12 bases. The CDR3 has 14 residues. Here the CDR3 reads CASSPQGGTDTQYF. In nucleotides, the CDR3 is TGTGCCAGCAGTCCCCAAGGAGGAACAGATACGCAGTATTTT.

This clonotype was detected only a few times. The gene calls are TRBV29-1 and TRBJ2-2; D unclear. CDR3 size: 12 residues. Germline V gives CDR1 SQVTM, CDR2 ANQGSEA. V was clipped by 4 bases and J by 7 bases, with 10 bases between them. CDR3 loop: CSVVLSIGELFF. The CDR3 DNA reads TGCAGCGTTGTATTGTCGATCGGGGAGCTGTTTTTT.

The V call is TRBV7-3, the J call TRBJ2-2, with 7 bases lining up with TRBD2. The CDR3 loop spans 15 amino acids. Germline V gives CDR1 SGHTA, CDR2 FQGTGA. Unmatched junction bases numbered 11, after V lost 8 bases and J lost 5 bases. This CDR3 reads CASGSSGAETGELFF. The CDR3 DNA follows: TGTGCCAGCGGCTCGAGCGGGGCCGAAACCGGGGAGCTGTTTTTT. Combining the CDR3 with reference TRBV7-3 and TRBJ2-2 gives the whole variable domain GAGVSQTPSNKVTEKGKYVELRCDPISGHTALYWYRQSLGQGPEFLIYFQGTGAADDSGLPNDRFFAVRPEGSVSTLKIQRTERGDSAVYLCASGSSGAETGELFFGEGSRLTVL.

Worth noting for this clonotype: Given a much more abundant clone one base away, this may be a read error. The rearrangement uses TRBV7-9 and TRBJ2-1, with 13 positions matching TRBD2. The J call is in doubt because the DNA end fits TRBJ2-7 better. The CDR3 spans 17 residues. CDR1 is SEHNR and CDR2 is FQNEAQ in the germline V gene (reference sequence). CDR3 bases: TGTGCCAGCAGCCAGGGACTAGCGGGAACCTCCTACAATGAGCAGTACTTC. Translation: CASSQGLAGTSYNEQYF.

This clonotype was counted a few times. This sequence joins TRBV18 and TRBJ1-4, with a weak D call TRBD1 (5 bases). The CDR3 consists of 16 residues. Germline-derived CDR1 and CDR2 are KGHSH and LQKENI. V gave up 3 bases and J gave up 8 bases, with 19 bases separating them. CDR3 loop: CASSPSAGNEGEKLFF. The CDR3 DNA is TGTGCCAGCTCACCGAGTGCCGGGAACGAGGGGGAAAAACTGTTTTTT.

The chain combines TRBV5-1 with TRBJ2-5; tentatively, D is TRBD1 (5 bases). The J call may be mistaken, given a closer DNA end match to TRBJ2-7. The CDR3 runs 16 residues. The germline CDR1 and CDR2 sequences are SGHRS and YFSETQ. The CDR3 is CASSILSPGSMYEQYF. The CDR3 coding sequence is TGCGCCAGCAGCATATTGTCGCCAGGGTCGATGTACGAGCAGTACTTC.

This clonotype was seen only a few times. CDR3 region: CSASPPGGRNQPQHF. Written as DNA, the CDR3 is TGCAGTGCCTCCCCTCCCGGGGGGCGAAATCAGCCCCAGCATTTT. The rearrangement uses TRBV20-1 and TRBJ1-5, with TRBD1 as a possible D gene (6 bases). Germline CDR1 reads DFQATT; CDR2 reads SNEGSKA (reference sequence). The CDR3 length is 15 residues. V was clipped by 6 bases and J by 4 bases, with 19 bases between them.

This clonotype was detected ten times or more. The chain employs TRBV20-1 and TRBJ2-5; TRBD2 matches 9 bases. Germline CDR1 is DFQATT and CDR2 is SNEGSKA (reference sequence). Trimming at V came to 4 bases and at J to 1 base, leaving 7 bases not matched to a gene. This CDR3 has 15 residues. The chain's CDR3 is CSAMRMTSGQETQYF. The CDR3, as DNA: TGCAGTGCTATGCGAATGACTAGCGGCCAAGAGACCCAGTACTTC.

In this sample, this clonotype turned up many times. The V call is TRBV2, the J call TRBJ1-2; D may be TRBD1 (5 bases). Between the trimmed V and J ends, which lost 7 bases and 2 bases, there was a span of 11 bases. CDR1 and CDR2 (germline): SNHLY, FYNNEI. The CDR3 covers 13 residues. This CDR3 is CASTPGPNYGYTF. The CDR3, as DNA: TGTGCCAGCACCCCGGGGCCGAACTATGGCTACACCTTC.

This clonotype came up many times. The CDR3 bases are TGCGCCAGCAGCCCCCTAACAGGGGGCCCTGGTGGGGCCAACGTCCTGACTTTC. It translates to CASSPLTGGPGGANVLTF. J is TRBJ2-6 and V is TRBV4-1; TRBD1 matches 9 bases. V shed 4 bases, J shed 3 bases, and the junction held 10 bases outside the gene matches. This CDR3 contains 18 residues. CDR1 is MGHRA and CDR2 is YSYEKL in the germline V gene.

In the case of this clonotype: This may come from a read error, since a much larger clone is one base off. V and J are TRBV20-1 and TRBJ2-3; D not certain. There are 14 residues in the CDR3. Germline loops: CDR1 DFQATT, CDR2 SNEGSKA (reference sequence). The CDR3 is CSVRDHPQLNTQYF. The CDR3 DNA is TGCAGTGTTAGAGATCACCCACAGTTGAATACGCAGTATTTT.

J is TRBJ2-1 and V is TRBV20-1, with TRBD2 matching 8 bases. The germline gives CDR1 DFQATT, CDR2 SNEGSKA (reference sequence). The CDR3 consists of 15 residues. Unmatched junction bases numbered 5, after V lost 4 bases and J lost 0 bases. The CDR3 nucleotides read TGCAGTGCTAATGCGGGGGGATTCTCCTACAATGAGCAGTTCTTC. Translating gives CSANAGGFSYNEQFF.

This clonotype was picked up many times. The CDR3 DNA sequence: TGTGCCAGCAGCTTGGGGACAGGGGGCGGAGGAGAGACCCAGTACTTC. This codes for CASSLGTGGGGETQYF. This chain connects TRBV5-6 to TRBJ2-5; 11 bases align to TRBD1. Trimming at V came to 0 bases and at J to 4 bases, leaving 5 bases not matched to a gene. This CDR3 has 16 amino acids. Germline CDR1 SGHDT, CDR2 YYEEEE. The variable domain in full, completed from reference TRBV5-6 and TRBJ2-5, reads DAGVTQSPTHLIKTRGQQVTLRCSPKSGHDTVSWYQQALGQGPQFIFQYYEEEERQRGNFPDRFSGHQFPNYSSELNVNALLLGDSALYLCASSLGTGGGGETQYFGPGTRLLVL.

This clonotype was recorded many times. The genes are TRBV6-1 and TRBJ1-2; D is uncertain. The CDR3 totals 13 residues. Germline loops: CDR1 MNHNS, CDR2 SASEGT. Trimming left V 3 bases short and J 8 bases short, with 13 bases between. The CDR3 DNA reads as TGTGCCAGCAGTGATGGGCAATCTGGCGGCTACACCTTC. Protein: CASSDGQSGGYTF.

The CDR3 DNA reads as TGTGCCAGCAGCTTATCTCCGGGGGGAGGCACTGAAGCTTTCTTT. Its translation is CASSLSPGGGTEAFF. The chain has TRBV7-9 and TRBJ1-1; D may be TRBD1 (5 bases). Germline loops: CDR1 SEHNR, CDR2 FQNEAQ (reference sequence). The V gene lost 2 bases and the J gene lost 4 bases, with 14 bases spanning the gap. The CDR3 spans 15 residues. The entire variable domain, with the rest obtained from reference TRBV7-9 and TRBJ1-1, is as follows: DTGVSQNPRHKITKRGQNVTFRCDPISEHNRLYWYRQTLGQGPEFLTYFQNEAQLEKSRLLSDRFSAERPKGSFSTLEIQRTEQGDSAMYLCASSLSPGGGTEAFFGQGTRLTVV.